This T cell receptor (beta chain) came from a study of radiation and T cells in renal cell carcinoma. The table came from immunoSEQ multiplex PCR; TCRdb's copy has only in-frame clones and leaves some out. The table has roughly 160,000 clones, around 90% seen once. In germline, CDR1 is LGHNT, CDR2 FRNRAP. The CDR3 covers 14 residues. V shed 3 bases and J shed 0 bases, with 6 bases lying between them. With regard to this clone: Its target is not known.

Noted time point: blood 4 weeks post-SBRT, at nephrectomy. Treatment described: 15 Gy SBRT to primary tumor, nephrectomy 4 weeks later. Nephrectomy followed 15 Gy stereotactic body radiation by 4 weeks. This renal cell carcinoma was of the clear cell type. Study outcomes and limitations: Top tumor clonotypes rose in blood 2 weeks post-radiation, then contracted. Pretreatment tumor biopsies were lacking, so baseline clonotypes are unknown.

This TCR was sampled from a woman aged 45-59 years with renal cell carcinoma. The specimen comprised blood, sampled from a patient whose treatment included radiotherapy and nephrectomy. V gene TRBV12-5 combines with J gene TRBJ1-5, with D uncertain. This CDR3 is CASGFSNSNQPQHF. For the CDR3, the DNA is TGTGCTAGTGGTTTCTCAAATAGCAATCAGCCCCAGCATTTT.